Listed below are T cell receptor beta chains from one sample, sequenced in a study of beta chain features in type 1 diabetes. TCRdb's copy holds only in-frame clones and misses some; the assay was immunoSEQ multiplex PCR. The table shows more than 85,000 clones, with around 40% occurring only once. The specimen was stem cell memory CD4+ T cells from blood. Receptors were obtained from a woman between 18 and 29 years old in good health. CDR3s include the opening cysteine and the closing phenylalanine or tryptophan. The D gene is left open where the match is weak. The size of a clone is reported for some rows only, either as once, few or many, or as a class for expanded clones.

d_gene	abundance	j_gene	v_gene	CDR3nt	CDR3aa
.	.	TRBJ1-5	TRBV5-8	TGTGCCAGCAGCCTCCAGCGGCCCCAGCATTTT	CASSLQRPQHF
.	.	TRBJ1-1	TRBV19	TGTGCCAGTGTCCAGGGTTTCTGGACTGAAGCTTTCTTT	CASVQGFWTEAFF
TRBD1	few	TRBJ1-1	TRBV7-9	TGTGCCAGCAGCTCCTCGACAGGGGCTATGAACACTGAAGCTTTCTTT	CASSSSTGAMNTEAFF
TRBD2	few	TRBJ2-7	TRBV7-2	TGTGCCAGCACCCACGGGGGGAAAGCCTACGAGCAGTACTTC	CASTHGGKAYEQYF
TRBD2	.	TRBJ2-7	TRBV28	TGTGCCAGCAGGCGGACTAGCGGGACCTACGAGCAGTACTTC	CASRRTSGTYEQYF
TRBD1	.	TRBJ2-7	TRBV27	TGTGCCAGCAGCCGAGGACAGGGTTCCTACGAGCAGTACTTC	CASSRGQGSYEQYF
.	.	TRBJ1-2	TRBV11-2	TGTGCCAGCAGCCCAGAGACAGGAAGGTATGGCTACACCTTC	CASSPETGRYGYTF
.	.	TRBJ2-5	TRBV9	TGTGCCAGCAGCGTAGACAGCCAAGAGACCCAGTACTTC	CASSVDSQETQYF
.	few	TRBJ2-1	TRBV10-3	TGTGCCATCAGTGCCAGTCCTTACAATGAGCAGTTCTTC	CAISASPYNEQFF
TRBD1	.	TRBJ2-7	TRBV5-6	TGTGCCAGCACCCGCACAGGGGACAGGTTCTCCGAGCAGTACTTC	CASTRTGDRFSEQYF
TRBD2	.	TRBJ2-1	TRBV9	TGTGCCAGCAGCGTAGGGGCTAGCGGGAGGTTAAGCGATGAGCAGTTCTTC	CASSVGASGRLSDEQFF
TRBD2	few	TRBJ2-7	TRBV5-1	TGCGCCAGCAGCTTTGGGAGGGGATCCTACGAGCAGTACTTC	CASSFGRGSYEQYF
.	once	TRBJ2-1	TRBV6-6	TGTGCCAGCAGTGGCCCGGCAGCTAGCCACAATGAGCAGTTCTTC	CASSGPAASHNEQFF
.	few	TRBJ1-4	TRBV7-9	TGTGCCAGCAGCTTAAGGGAGCGGAGTGAAAAACTGTTTTTT	CASSLRERSEKLFF
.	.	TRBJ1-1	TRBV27	TGTGCCAGCAGTTTGGAGCGGGGCACTGAAGCTTTCTTT	CASSLERGTEAFF
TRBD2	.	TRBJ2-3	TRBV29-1	TGCAGCGTTGAAGATACTAGCGGAGGCACAGATACGCAGTATTTT	CSVEDTSGGTDTQYF
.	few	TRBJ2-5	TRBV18	TGTGCCAGCTCATTCAGGGTGGACGAGACCCAGTACTTC	CASSFRVDETQYF
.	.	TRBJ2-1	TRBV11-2	TGTGCCAGCAGCCCCGCCCCCAGAGAGCAGTTCTTC	CASSPAPREQFF
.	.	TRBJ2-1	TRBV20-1	TGCAGTGCTCCCGGGGGTAATGAGCAGTTCTTC	CSAPGGNEQFF
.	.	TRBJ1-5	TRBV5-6	TGTGCCAGCAGCTTGGCGGCAGCGTCCAATCAGCCCCAGCATTTT	CASSLAAASNQPQHF
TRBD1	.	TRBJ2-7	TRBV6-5	TGTGCCAGCAGAGCAACAGGGGGTGCCACCTACGAGCAGTACTTC	CASRATGGATYEQYF
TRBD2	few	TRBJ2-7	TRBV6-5	TGTGCCAGCAGTGCCCGGGAGGTTCAAGTCTACGAGCAGTACTTC	CASSAREVQVYEQYF
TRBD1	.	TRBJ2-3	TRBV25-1	TGTGCCAGCAGTGAATACGGGACAGGGGTAGAGGGTACGCAGTATTTT	CASSEYGTGVEGTQYF
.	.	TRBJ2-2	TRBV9	TGTGCCAGCAGCGCCAGACAGGCGGCCGCGAACACCGGGGAGCTGTTTTTT	CASSARQAAANTGELFF
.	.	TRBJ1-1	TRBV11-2	TGTGCCAGCAGGGCGCGGGGAGAAAAGAACACTGAAGCTTTCTTT	CASRARGEKNTEAFF
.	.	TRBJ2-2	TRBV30	TGTGCCTGGGGATTGGACAGTTTTGTCGGGGAGCTGTTTTTT	CAWGLDSFVGELFF
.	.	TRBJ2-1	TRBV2	TGTGCCGGCGCTAGCGTCTCCTACAATGAGCAGTTCTTC	CAGASVSYNEQFF
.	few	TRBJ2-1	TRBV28	TGTGCCAGCAGCCGCCCCCAGGGTAGAAATGAGCAGTTCTTC	CASSRPQGRNEQFF
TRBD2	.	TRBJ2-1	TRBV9	TGTGCCAGCAGCGTGGGACTAGCGGCCTTCAACAATGAGCAGTTCTTC	CASSVGLAAFNNEQFF
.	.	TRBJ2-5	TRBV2	TGTGCCAGCAGCAGTCAAGAGACCCAGTACTTC	CASSSQETQYF
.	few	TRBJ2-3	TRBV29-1	TGCAGCGTAGAGGTCCTATCCACAGATACGCAGTATTTT	CSVEVLSTDTQYF